This is a list of T cell receptor beta chains from one sample in a study of beta chain features in type 1 diabetes. Data came from immunoSEQ multiplex PCR; TCRdb stores just in-frame clones and leaves some out. This repertoire shows roughly 350,000 clones, 9.5% to 11% found once; its top ten account for more than 0.015%. Sample: naive CD4+ T cells from blood. Receptors were obtained from a woman between 25 and 40 years old in good health. The CDR3 runs from the conserved cysteine through the conserved F or W. A D gene is named only where the DNA matches it firmly. Only part of the rows carry a size: once, few, many, or a class if the clone is expanded.

clone_size j_call v_call d_call cdr3_aa cdr3_nt
NA TRBJ2-7 TRBV7-9 TRBD2 CASIGLAERQYF TGTGCCAGCATCGGACTAGCGGAACGACAGTACTTC
NA TRBJ2-2 TRBV28 NA CASSPTGEAGELFF TGTGCCAGCAGTCCCACCGGAGAAGCCGGGGAGCTGTTTTTT
NA TRBJ2-3 TRBV4-3 TRBD2 CASSQEGSGLASTDTQYF TGCGCCAGCAGCCAAGAAGGGTCGGGACTAGCGAGCACAGATACGCAGTATTTT
few TRBJ2-1 TRBV10-3 NA CAISEVAANEQFF TGTGCCATCAGTGAAGTAGCAGCCAATGAGCAGTTCTTC
many TRBJ2-6 TRBV15 NA CATSLAGANVLTF TGTGCCACCAGCCTAGCGGGGGCCAACGTCCTGACTTTC
few TRBJ2-7 TRBV7-9 NA CASSHSGGPYEQYF TGTGCCAGCAGCCACTCAGGGGGGCCCTACGAGCAGTACTTC
few TRBJ2-2 TRBV18 TRBD2 CASSPPDGRRDTGELFF TGTGCCAGCTCACCCCCTGACGGGAGGAGGGACACCGGGGAGCTGTTTTTT
NA TRBJ2-5 TRBV9 TRBD1 CASSALDRVETQYF TGTGCCAGCAGCGCCCTGGACAGGGTAGAGACCCAGTACTTC
NA TRBJ2-1 TRBV29-1 TRBD2 CSVEELRGLAGRNEQFF TGCAGCGTTGAAGAACTGAGGGGACTAGCGGGACGGAATGAGCAGTTCTTC
NA TRBJ2-1 TRBV28 NA CASSLAGYRQFF TGTGCCAGCAGTTTAGCGGGATATCGGCAGTTCTTC
NA TRBJ1-5 TRBV6-1 NA CASQVQGNQPQHF TGTGCCAGTCAGGTACAAGGTAATCAGCCCCAGCATTTT
NA TRBJ2-7 TRBV28 TRBD1 CASSSPRDRAYEQYF TGTGCCAGCAGCAGCCCCCGGGACAGAGCCTACGAGCAGTACTTC
NA TRBJ1-1 TRBV20-1 NA CSANAIEAFF TGCAGTGCCAACGCGATTGAAGCTTTCTTT
few TRBJ2-3 TRBV15 NA CATSRVLQAADTQYF TGTGCCACCAGCAGAGTCCTCCAGGCCGCAGATACGCAGTATTTT
NA TRBJ2-1 TRBV27 NA CASAPTSRYNEQFF TGTGCCAGCGCCCCCACCTCTAGATACAATGAGCAGTTCTTC
NA TRBJ2-5 TRBV7-9 NA CASSPQETQYF TGTGCCAGCAGTCCACAAGAGACCCAGTACTTC
NA TRBJ2-2 TRBV18 TRBD2 CASSPLESGTNTGELFF TGTGCCAGCTCACCACTGGAAAGCGGGACGAACACCGGGGAGCTGTTTTTT
NA TRBJ2-1 TRBV5-1 TRBD2 CASTALAGVRDEQFF TGCGCCAGCACCGCTCTAGCGGGGGTTAGGGATGAGCAGTTCTTC
NA TRBJ1-2 TRBV30 TRBD1 CAWSATGDGYTF TGTGCCTGGAGTGCTACAGGGGACGGCTACACCTTC
NA TRBJ1-1 TRBV28 NA CASAITGTTEAFF TGTGCCAGCGCAATCACAGGGACCACTGAAGCTTTCTTT
NA TRBJ1-1 TRBV5-8 TRBD1 CASSTGTGATEAFF TGTGCCAGCAGCACCGGGACAGGGGCCACTGAAGCTTTCTTT
NA TRBJ1-1 TRBV4-3 TRBD1 CASSRGTGRTEAFF TGCGCCAGCAGCCGAGGGACAGGGAGGACTGAAGCTTTCTTT
NA TRBJ2-7 TRBV28 TRBD1 CASSFRTGGEQYF TGTGCCAGCAGTTTCAGGACAGGGGGCGAGCAGTACTTC
few TRBJ2-1 TRBV10-3 NA CAISEGLTYNEQFF TGTGCCATCAGTGAGGGACTAACATACAATGAGCAGTTCTTC
NA TRBJ1-4 TRBV28 TRBD1 CASTTGTGVWKLFF TGTGCCAGTACCACCGGGACAGGGGTTTGGAAACTGTTTTTT
NA TRBJ2-1 TRBV10-3 NA CAISESYEQFF TGTGCCATCAGTGAATCCTATGAGCAGTTCTTC
few TRBJ1-4 TRBV30 NA CAWSSGSEKLFF TGTGCCTGGTCTAGTGGGTCTGAAAAACTGTTTTTT
NA TRBJ2-3 TRBV30 TRBD2 CAWSVGTSGYTDTQYF TGTGCCTGGAGCGTAGGAACTAGCGGATACACAGATACGCAGTATTTT
few TRBJ2-7 TRBV4-3 TRBD2 CASSQDRGTSERYEQYF TGCGCCAGCAGCCAAGATCGTGGGACTAGCGAAAGATACGAGCAGTACTTC